What follows are 32 T cell receptor beta chains derived from one specimen sequenced in a study of radiotherapy plus CTLA-4 blockade in lung cancer. The data were produced by immunoSEQ multiplex PCR, yet TCRdb's version contains in-frame clones alone and is incomplete. This table has around 99,000 clones, around 88% appearing once. The material sequenced was peripheral blood, taken from a patient treated with radiotherapy plus ipilimumab. Receptors originate from a human donor with non-small cell lung cancer that progressed on radiotherapy plus ipilimumab.

The chain has TRBV10-3 and TRBJ2-1; the match to TRBD2 covers 16 bases. The germline V gene encodes CDR1 ENHRY and CDR2 SYGVKD. V shed 4 bases, J shed 10 bases, and the junction held 13 bases outside the gene matches. The CDR3 has 18 residues. The CDR3 DNA follows: TGTGCCATCAGTGGTAAACCGGGACTAGCGGGAGGGCCCGCCGAGCAGTTCTTC. Its translation: CAISGKPGLAGGPAEQFF.

The rearrangement uses TRBV11-3 and TRBJ2-7; 8 bases map to TRBD2. The ends lost 8 bases at V and 4 bases at J; junction bases unmatched: 7. The germline V gene encodes CDR1 SGHNT and CDR2 YENEEA. The CDR3 length is 13 residues. In DNA, the CDR3 is TGTGCCAGCGGAGCGGGAGCCGGGTACGAGCAGTACTTC. Protein product: CASGAGAGYEQYF.

The chain employs TRBV19 and TRBJ1-4, with 7 bases that match TRBD1. The V segment lost 11 bases and the J segment 1 base; nucleotides outside the gene matches: 4. CDR3 length: 13 amino acids. In germline, CDR1 is LNHDA, CDR2 SQIVND (reference sequence). In DNA form, the CDR3 reads TGTGCCTCTAGGGGGCGAACTAATGAAAAACTGTTTTTT. Amino acids: CASRGRTNEKLFF.

The rearrangement joins TRBV2 to TRBJ2-2; D unresolved. The V and J ends lost 6 bases and 1 base respectively, with 6 bases between them. The CDR3 consists of 13 residues. Germline-derived CDR1 and CDR2 are SNHLY and FYNNEI. In nucleotides, the CDR3 is TGTGCCAGCAGGGGCCGGAACACCGGGGAGCTGTTTTTT. Protein product: CASRGRNTGELFF.

This clone came up a few times. The rearrangement links TRBV14 to TRBJ2-1; unclear D gene. The ends were cut back, 2 bases at V and 0 bases at J, with 11 bases in the middle. The CDR3 runs 16 residues. The V gene's germline CDR1 is SGHDN and CDR2 FVKESK. The CDR3 loop is CASSQRWRSSYNEQFF. The CDR3 region has the DNA TGTGCCAGCAGCCAAAGGTGGCGGAGCTCCTACAATGAGCAGTTCTTC.

The chain couples TRBV7-9 to TRBJ2-3, with D hard to call. The V gene's germline CDR1 is SEHNR and CDR2 FQNEAQ (reference sequence). V lost 1 base to trimming and J lost 4 bases, with 9 bases between them. The CDR3 totals 14 residues. The CDR3 spells CASSLVIGADTQYF. The CDR3 DNA reads as TGTGCCAGCAGCTTAGTGATCGGTGCAGATACGCAGTATTTT. Supplemented by reference TRBV7-9 and TRBJ2-3, the full variable domain reads DTGVSQNPRHKITKRGQNVTFRCDPISEHNRLYWYRQTLGQGPEFLTYFQNEAQLEKSRLLSDRFSAERPKGSFSTLEIQRTEQGDSAMYLCASSLVIGADTQYFGPGTRLTVL.

This chain connects TRBV6-4 to TRBJ2-1, with D uncertain. Trimming left V 0 bases short and J 10 bases short, with 10 bases between. The CDR3 loop spans 13 amino acids. Germline V lookup: CDR1 MRHNA, CDR2 SNTAGT. CDR3: CASSDSRMTEQFF. Here the CDR3 DNA reads TGTGCCAGCAGTGACTCTCGGATGACCGAGCAGTTCTTC.

The chain carries TRBV19 and TRBJ1-2, with 8 bases lining up with TRBD1. Germline V gene sequence: CDR1 LNHDA, CDR2 SQIVND (reference sequence). V was clipped by 4 bases and J by 8 bases; unmatched bases: 9. The CDR3 is 14 amino acids. The CDR3 coding sequence is TGTGCCAGTAGTAAATCAGGGGGCGTCGACGGCTACACCTTC. This gives the protein CASSKSGGVDGYTF.

This chain connects TRBV10-2 to TRBJ1-5; D gene ambiguous. Germline-derived CDR1 and CDR2 are WSHSY and SAAADI. Between the trimmed V and J ends, which lost 3 bases and 4 bases, there was a span of 13 bases. The CDR3 has 15 residues. The CDR3 loop is CASSERGSSNQPQHF. In nucleotides, the CDR3 is TGCGCCAGCAGTGAACGGGGAAGTAGTAATCAGCCCCAGCATTTT.

This clone was counted once. The chain has TRBV9 and TRBJ2-1; 9 bases align to TRBD2. V dropped 3 bases and J dropped 6; count of bases not matched to a gene: 1. The CDR3 extends over 13 amino acids. Germline CDR1 is SGDLS and CDR2 is YYNGEE. CDR3 nucleotides: TGTGCCAGCAGCGCGACTAGCGGCAATGAGCAGTTCTTC. It codes for CASSATSGNEQFF.

V gene TRBV11-2 combines with J gene TRBJ2-7; D is perhaps TRBD2 (5 bases). CDR3 length: 14 residues. The V end was cut by 0 bases, the J end by 7 bases, with 13 bases between. Germline values: CDR1 SGHAT, CDR2 FQNNGV. In nucleotides, the CDR3 is TGTGCCAGCAGCTTAGAGAGGAGGCCGCGAGAGCAGTACTTC. It is translated as CASSLERRPREQYF.

This clone was seen more than once but under ten times. The junction does not match germline at one end; this may be a read error. The chain joins TRBV10-1 to TRBJ2-3, with D possibly called TRBD1 or TRBD2 (5 bases each). Germline values: CDR1 WNHNN, CDR2 SYGVQD (reference sequence). The CDR3 contains 11 residues. The CDR3 reads CASSAGPRINF. In DNA form, the CDR3 reads TGCGCCAGCAGTGCGGGGCCCAGGATAAACTTT.

This chain connects TRBV4-1 to TRBJ2-1, with TRBD2 as a possible D gene (5 bases). With 4 bases removed from V and 3 bases from J, the gap between germline ends came to 13 bases. The germline CDR1 and CDR2 sequences are MGHRA and YSYEKL. The CDR3 spans 15 residues. Written as DNA, the CDR3 is TGCGCCAGCAGCCTGAACTTCGGGGACTACAATGAGCAGTTCTTC. Its translation is CASSLNFGDYNEQFF.

V and J are TRBV20-1 and TRBJ1-5; D call uncertain. The germline gives CDR1 DFQATT, CDR2 SNEGSKA (reference sequence). This CDR3 spans 11 amino acids. V lost 3 bases, J lost 6 bases, and 6 bases lay in between. CDR3 DNA: TGCAGTGCTAGTAGCGGTCAGCCCCAGCATTTT. Translated, it gives CSASSGQPQHF.

V and J are TRBV6-5 and TRBJ1-2; maybe TRBD1 (6 bases). The CDR3 covers 14 residues. V lost 4 bases to trimming and J lost 8 bases, with 17 bases between them. Germline V gene sequence: CDR1 MNHEY, CDR2 SVGAGI. Here the CDR3 DNA reads TGTGCCAGCAGTTCCTCCCCAGGGGTCCCGGGCTACACCTTC. It translates to CASSSSPGVPGYTF.

The chain couples TRBV7-9 to TRBJ2-7; D could derive from TRBD1 or TRBD2 (5 bases each). Germline V CDR1 and CDR2: SEHNR, FQNEAQ (reference sequence). There are 14 residues in the CDR3. V lost 1 base and J 6 bases, leaving 13 bases between the germline ends. The CDR3 DNA is TGTGCCAGCAGCTTAGTTTCGGGACCCTTCGAGCAGTACTTC. This gives the protein CASSLVSGPFEQYF. Supplemented by reference TRBV7-9 and TRBJ2-7, the full variable domain reads DTGVSQNPRHKITKRGQNVTFRCDPISEHNRLYWYRQTLGQGPEFLTYFQNEAQLEKSRLLSDRFSAERPKGSFSTLEIQRTEQGDSAMYLCASSLVSGPFEQYFGPGTRLTVT.

V usage is TRBV9 and J usage is TRBJ1-1; the D gene is possibly TRBD1 (6 bases). CDR3 length: 16 amino acids. Trimming cost V 3 bases and J 5 bases, with 20 bases left between them. Germline lookup yields CDR1 SGDLS and CDR2 YYNGEE. CDR3 sequence: CASSARSGGARTEAFF. In nucleotides, the CDR3 is TGTGCCAGCAGCGCTCGCTCCGGGGGCGCGCGGACTGAAGCTTTCTTT.

This clone has only one observation. This sequence joins TRBV10-1 and TRBJ1-1; D remains unclear. Trimming removed 5 bases at V and 1 base at J, with 8 bases between. The CDR3 is 13 residues long. Germline CDR1 WNHNN, CDR2 SYGVQD (reference sequence). This chain's CDR3 is CASSFGQNTEAFF. CDR3 bases: TGCGCCAGCAGTTTCGGCCAGAACACTGAAGCTTTCTTT.

CDR3 amino acids: CASAGIHNEQFF. DNA for the CDR3: TGTGCTTCGGCCGGAATCCACAATGAGCAGTTCTTC. The chain is built from TRBV5-4 and TRBJ2-1, with D uncertain. This CDR3 is 12 amino acids long. From germline, CDR1 is SGHNT and CDR2 YYREEE (reference sequence).

The CDR3 loop is CASIATGGSGYTF. The DNA for the CDR3 is TGTGCCAGCATCGCGACAGGGGGCTCTGGCTACACCTTC. The chain couples TRBV11-2 to TRBJ1-2; 10 nucleotides align to TRBD1. Germline V lookup: CDR1 SGHAT, CDR2 FQNNGV. V shed 7 bases, J shed 7 bases, and the junction held 6 bases outside the gene matches. The CDR3 has 13 residues.

The chain is built from TRBV5-1 and TRBJ2-7; weak D call: TRBD2 (6 bases). The CDR3 covers 14 residues. The germline gives CDR1 SGHRS, CDR2 YFSETQ. Trimming stripped 4 bases from V and 2 bases from J, with 13 bases between. The CDR3 coding sequence is TGCGCCAGCAGCGGGCCCGGGGGACCCTACGAGCAGTACTTC. Amino acid sequence: CASSGPGGPYEQYF.

V and J are TRBV6-5 and TRBJ2-2, with D possibly TRBD2 on 5 matching bases. The CDR3 has 13 amino acids. Per germline, CDR1 MNHEY and CDR2 SVGAGI. V was clipped by 5 bases and J by 5 bases, with 9 bases between them. The CDR3 DNA is TGTGCCAGCAGTGAGGGCGGAACCGGGGAGCTGTTTTTT. Its protein is CASSEGGTGELFF.

Comment on this clone: This specimen includes other DNA sequences encoding the same CDR3. This chain joins TRBV6-5 and TRBJ1-2, with D perhaps matching TRBD1 (5 bases). Per germline, CDR1 MNHEY and CDR2 SVGAGI. V lost 7 bases, J lost 8 bases, and 14 bases lay in between. The CDR3 totals 12 residues. CDR3 sequence: CASTRSGGGYTF. The CDR3 nucleotides read TGTGCCAGCACCCGGTCGGGGGGAGGCTACACCTTC.

V gene TRBV15 combines with J gene TRBJ1-1; possibly TRBD1 for D (6 bases). With 3 bases removed from V and 5 bases from J, the gap between germline ends came to 13 bases. There are 14 residues in the CDR3. Germline V gene sequence: CDR1 LNHNV, CDR2 YYDKDF (reference sequence). The CDR3 here is CATSREGGYTEAFF. As DNA, the CDR3 is TGTGCCACCAGCAGGGAGGGGGGATATACTGAAGCTTTCTTT. The full variable domain, with the rest looked up from reference TRBV15 and TRBJ1-1, is DAMVIQNPRYQVTQFGKPVTLSCSQTLNHNVMYWYQQKSSQAPKLLFHYYDKDFNNEADTPDNFQSRRPNTSFCFLDIRSPGLGDTAMYLCATSREGGYTEAFFGQGTRLTVV.

The chain is built from TRBV27 and TRBJ2-7; TRBD2 might be the D (5 bases). The germline V and J ends were trimmed by 8 bases and 7 bases, with 18 bases remaining between them. The germline gives CDR1 MNHEY, CDR2 SMNVEV (reference sequence). The CDR3 spans 13 residues. The CDR3 sequence: CASAPNHRGEQYF. Written as DNA, the CDR3 is TGTGCCAGCGCCCCTAACCACCGGGGAGAGCAGTACTTC.

The chain carries TRBV5-1 and TRBJ2-7, with 10 bases matching TRBD1. This CDR3 has 13 residues. V lost 5 bases to trimming and J lost 6 bases; unmatched junction nucleotides: 5. Per the germline V gene, CDR1 is SGHRS and CDR2 is YFSETQ. The CDR3 here is CASRMDRGSEQYF. The CDR3 bases are TGCGCCAGCAGGATGGACAGGGGGTCCGAGCAGTACTTC.

V gene TRBV5-1 combines with J gene TRBJ2-2; 8 positions agree with TRBD2. This CDR3 is built from 16 residues. Per germline, CDR1 SGHRS and CDR2 YFSETQ. With V trimmed by 4 bases and J by 3 bases, 8 bases remained unmatched. The CDR3 region is CASSRRLAGDTGELFF. The CDR3 DNA sequence: TGCGCCAGCAGCCGACGGCTAGCGGGTGACACCGGGGAGCTGTTTTTT.

Of note for this clone: This same CDR3 is encoded by further DNA sequences in the sample. The genes are TRBV7-9 and TRBJ2-3; D gene unclear. The CDR3 is made up of 12 amino acids. Germline V gives CDR1 SEHNR, CDR2 FQNEAQ (reference sequence). Trimming left V 3 bases short and J 2 bases short, with 3 bases between. The CDR3 DNA reads TGTGCCAGCAGCTTGCTCACAGATACGCAGTATTTT. Translating it yields CASSLLTDTQYF. Looking up the rest from reference TRBV7-9 and TRBJ2-3 gives the full variable domain: DTGVSQNPRHKITKRGQNVTFRCDPISEHNRLYWYRQTLGQGPEFLTYFQNEAQLEKSRLLSDRFSAERPKGSFSTLEIQRTEQGDSAMYLCASSLLTDTQYFGPGTRLTVL.

This sequence joins TRBV4-2 and TRBJ1-4, with a weak D call TRBD1 (5 bases). Per germline, CDR1 LGHNA and CDR2 YNFKEQ. Between the trimmed V and J ends, which lost 0 bases and 1 base, there was a span of 9 bases. The CDR3 contains 16 residues. This CDR3 is CASSQEGGLTNEKLFF. The CDR3 DNA is TGTGCCAGCAGCCAAGAGGGGGGGTTAACTAATGAAAAACTGTTTTTT.

J is TRBJ2-7 and V is TRBV6-6; D may be TRBD2 (6 bases). Germline V gene lookup returns CDR1 MNHNY and CDR2 SVGAGI (reference sequence). V gave up 6 bases and J gave up 5 bases, with 11 bases separating them. This CDR3 has 12 residues. The DNA for the CDR3 is TGTGCCAGCAGCCCGGTAGCGGACGAGCAGTACTTC. Protein sequence: CASSPVADEQYF.

The chain has TRBV6-5 and TRBJ1-2; no firm D call. Germline V lookup: CDR1 MNHEY, CDR2 SVGAGI. V gave up 6 bases and J gave up 6 bases, with 5 bases separating them. The CDR3 contains 10 residues. CDR3: CASRGDGYTF. DNA of the CDR3: TGTGCCAGCAGGGGAGATGGCTACACCTTC.

The chain joins TRBV5-4 to TRBJ1-2, with 10 positions matching TRBD1. Germline assignment: CDR1 SGHNT and CDR2 YYREEE (reference sequence). Unmatched junction bases numbered 3, after V lost 0 bases and J lost 7 bases. CDR3 length equals 14 residues. DNA for the CDR3: TGTGCCAGCAGCTTGGATGGGACAGGGGTTGGCTACACCTTC. It translates to CASSLDGTGVGYTF.